The entry below describes one T cell receptor beta chain. Its specificity is not known. V lost 4 bases to trimming and J lost 1 base, with 15 bases between them. CDR3 length: 15 amino acids. Germline CDR1 SGHNT, CDR2 YYREEE (reference sequence). This record comes from a study of OX40 agonist ivuxolimab in advanced cancers. The overall study: The dose-escalation cohort had hepatocellular carcinoma, melanoma, renal cell or head and neck cancer. Study results and caveats: Among patients with partial responses at 0.1-3.0 mg/kg, clonal expansion was among the lowest.

Excluded were patients having autoimmune disease history or systemic immunosuppression. Patients had blood sampled at baseline and again on cycle 4 day 1 and cycle 7 day 1. Profiled with immunoSEQ multiplex PCR; TCRdb holds only in-frame clones, not every one. The table records more than 60,000 clones, 80% to 85% of them present only once. The starting material was CD4+ or CD8+ T cells sorted from blood, obtained in a trial of the OX40 agonist ivuxolimab. The chain recombines TRBV5-4 with TRBJ2-7, with TRBD2 as a possible D gene (6 bases). This TCR derives from an adult with an advanced solid tumor such as melanoma, head and neck, liver or kidney cancer. The CDR3 here is CASSGTGGLSYEQYF. Here the CDR3 DNA reads TGTGCCAGCAGCGGGACCGGGGGACTTTCCTACGAGCAGTACTTC.